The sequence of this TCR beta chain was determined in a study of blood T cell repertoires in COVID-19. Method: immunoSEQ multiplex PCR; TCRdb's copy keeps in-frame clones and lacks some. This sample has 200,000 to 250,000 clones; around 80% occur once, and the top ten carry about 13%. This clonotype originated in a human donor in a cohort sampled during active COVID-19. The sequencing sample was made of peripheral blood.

The CDR3 is CASSFSGGRLDTQYF. In nucleotides, the CDR3 is TGTGCCAGCAGCTTTTCAGGGGGCCGACTAGATACGCAGTATTTT. The chain is built from TRBV7-6 and TRBJ2-3; 8 positions match TRBD1. Germline V gives CDR1 SGHVS, CDR2 FNYEAQ. J gave up 5 bases and V 3 bases, and 7 bases lay outside the gene matches. The CDR3 loop spans 15 amino acids.